This T cell receptor (beta chain) was found in a study of shared clonotypes between healthy human individuals. With V trimmed by 3 bases and J by 2 bases, 5 bases remained unmatched. The CDR3 covers 16 residues. The germline V gene has CDR1 SGDLS and CDR2 YYNGEE. Some clones are missing from TCRdb's copy, which holds only in-frame ones; the method was immunoSEQ multiplex PCR. The sample has approximately 2,300,000 clones; 80% to 95% are singletons. The receptor's source is a man between 18 and 29 years old in good health. Some clones in this sample may be carry-over from other donors' samples. The gene calls are TRBV9 and TRBJ2-5; 12 bases map to TRBD2. The sample taken for sequencing was naive CD4+ T cells from PBMCs. Regarding subset: CD45RA+ positively selected. The CDR3 coding sequence is TGTGCCAGCAGCGAGACTAGCGGGAGACTTCAAGAGACCCAGTACTTC. As protein: CASSETSGRLQETQYF.